This T cell receptor (beta chain) was recorded in a study of T cell repertoires in cytomegalovirus infection. About the study: Based on public TCR beta signatures, there were indications of CMV infection and of a matching HLA type. Broader study findings: CMV carriers having the relevant HLA were flagged by cumulative public TCR beta family frequency. In two of eight donors, the top clonotype was HLA-C-restricted CMV-specific.

The CDR3 covers 18 residues. Germline V gene sequence: CDR1 SGHVS, CDR2 FNYEAQ. Trimming shortened V by 0 bases and J by 5 bases, and 20 bases separated the two germline ends. As regards this clonotype: Antigen: not known.

TCRdb used MiXCR to reprocess the reads, holding one entry per CDR3 protein. Found here are 680,000 or so distinct CDR3 sequences, 35% of them singletons; the top ten hold around 2.6%. The TCR originated in a human donor in good health (CMV status not recorded). Some clones in this sample may be carry-over from other donors' samples. Sample: PBMCs. The chain employs TRBV7-6 and TRBJ2-1; D perhaps matches TRBD2 (6 bases). The CDR3 nucleotides read TGTGCCAGCAGCTTAGCTTCTAAGGCGGGACCATTAAACAATGAGCAGTTCTTC. Translation gives CASSLASKAGPLNNEQFF.